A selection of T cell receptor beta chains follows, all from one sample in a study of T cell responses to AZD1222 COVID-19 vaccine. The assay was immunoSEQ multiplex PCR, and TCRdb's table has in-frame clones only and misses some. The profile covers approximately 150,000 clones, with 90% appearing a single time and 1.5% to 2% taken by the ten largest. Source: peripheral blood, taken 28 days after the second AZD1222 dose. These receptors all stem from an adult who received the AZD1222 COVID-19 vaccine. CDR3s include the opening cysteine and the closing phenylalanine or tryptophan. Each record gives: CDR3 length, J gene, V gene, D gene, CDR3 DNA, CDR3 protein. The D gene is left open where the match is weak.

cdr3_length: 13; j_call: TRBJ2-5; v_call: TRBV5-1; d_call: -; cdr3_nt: TGCGCCAGCAGCTTGGCGGACCAAGAGACCCAGTACTTC; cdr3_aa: CASSLADQETQYF
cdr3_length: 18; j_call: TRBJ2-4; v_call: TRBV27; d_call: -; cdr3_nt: TGTGCCAGCAGTCCCGACTCCGGACAGCTTCTAGCCAAAAACATTCAGTACTTC; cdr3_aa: CASSPDSGQLLAKNIQYF
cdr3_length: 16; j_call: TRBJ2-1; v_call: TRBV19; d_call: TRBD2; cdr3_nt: TGTGCCAGTAGTATAGGGACTAGCGGGGGTTACAATGAGCAGTTCTTC; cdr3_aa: CASSIGTSGGYNEQFF
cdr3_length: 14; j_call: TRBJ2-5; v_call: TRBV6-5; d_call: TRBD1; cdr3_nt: TGTGCCAGCAACGGACAGGGGGCCTTTGGGACCCAGTACTTC; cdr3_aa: CASNGQGAFGTQYF
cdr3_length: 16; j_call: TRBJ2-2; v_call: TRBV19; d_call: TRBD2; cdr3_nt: TGTGCCAGTCGGGAGACTAGCGGGTCGAACACCGGGGAGCTGTTTTTT; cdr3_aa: CASRETSGSNTGELFF
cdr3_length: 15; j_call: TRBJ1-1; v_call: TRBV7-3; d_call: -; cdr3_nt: TGTGCCAGCAGCTTAACGAGGGGAGCGAACACTGAAGCTTTCTTT; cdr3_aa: CASSLTRGANTEAFF
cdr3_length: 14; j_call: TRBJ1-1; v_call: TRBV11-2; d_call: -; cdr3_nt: TGTGCCAGCAGCGTCCTACAGGGCAGCACTGAAGCTTTCTTT; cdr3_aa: CASSVLQGSTEAFF
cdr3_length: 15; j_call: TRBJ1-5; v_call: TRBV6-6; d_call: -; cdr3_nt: TGTGCCAGCAGTTACTCGACGGATAGCAATCAGCCCCAGCATTTT; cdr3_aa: CASSYSTDSNQPQHF
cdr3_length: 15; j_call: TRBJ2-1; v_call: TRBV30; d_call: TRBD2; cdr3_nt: TGTGCCTGGAGTGCGGGGGGAAGATCCTACAATGAGCAGTTCTTC; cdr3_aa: CAWSAGGRSYNEQFF
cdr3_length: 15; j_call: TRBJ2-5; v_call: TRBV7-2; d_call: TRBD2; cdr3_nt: TGTGCCAGCAGCTTTGGCTCTAGCGGACAAGAGACCCAGTACTTC; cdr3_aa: CASSFGSSGQETQYF
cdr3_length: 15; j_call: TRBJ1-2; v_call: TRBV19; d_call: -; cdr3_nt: TGTGCCAGTAGTACCGACAGGAGAGCTAACTATGGCTACACCTTC; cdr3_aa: CASSTDRRANYGYTF
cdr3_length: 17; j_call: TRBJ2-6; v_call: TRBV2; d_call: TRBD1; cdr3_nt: TGTGCCAGCAGTCGGACAGGTGGTCAATCTGGGGCCAACGTCCTGACTTTC; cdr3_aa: CASSRTGGQSGANVLTF
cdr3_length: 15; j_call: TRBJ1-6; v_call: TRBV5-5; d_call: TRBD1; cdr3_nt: TGTGCCAGCAGCCTTCCGGGACAGGGGAATTCACCCCTCCACTTT; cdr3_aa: CASSLPGQGNSPLHF
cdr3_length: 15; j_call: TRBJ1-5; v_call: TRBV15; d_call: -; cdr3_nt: TGTGCCACCAGCAGAGCTGCGGGTGGGACTCAGCCCCAGCATTTT; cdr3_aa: CATSRAAGGTQPQHF
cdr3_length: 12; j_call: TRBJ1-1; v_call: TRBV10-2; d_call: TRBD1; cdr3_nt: TGCGCCACCCGACAGGGAATAACTGAAGCTTTCTTT; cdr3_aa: CATRQGITEAFF
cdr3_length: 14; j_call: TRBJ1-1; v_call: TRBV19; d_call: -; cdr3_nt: TGTGCCAGTAGTATCCCAGGGCGAAGAACTGAAGCTTTCTTT; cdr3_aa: CASSIPGRRTEAFF